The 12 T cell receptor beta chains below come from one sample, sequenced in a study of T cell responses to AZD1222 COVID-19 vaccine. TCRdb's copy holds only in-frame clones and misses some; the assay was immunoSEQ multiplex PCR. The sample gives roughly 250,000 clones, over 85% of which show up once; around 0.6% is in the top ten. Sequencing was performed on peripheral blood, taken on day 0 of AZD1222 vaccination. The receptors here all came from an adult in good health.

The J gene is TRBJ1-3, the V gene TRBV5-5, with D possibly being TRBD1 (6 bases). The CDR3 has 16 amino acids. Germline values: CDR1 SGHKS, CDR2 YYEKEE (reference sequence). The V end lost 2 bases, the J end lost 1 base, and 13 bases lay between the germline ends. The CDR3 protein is CASSFQQGRSGNTIYF. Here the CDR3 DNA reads TGTGCCAGCAGCTTCCAACAGGGAAGATCTGGAAACACCATATATTTT.

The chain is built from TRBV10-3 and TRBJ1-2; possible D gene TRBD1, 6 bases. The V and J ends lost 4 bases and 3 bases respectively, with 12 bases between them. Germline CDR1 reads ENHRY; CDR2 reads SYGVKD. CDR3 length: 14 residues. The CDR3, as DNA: TGTGCCATCAGTGCCGCCAGGACAGACTATGGCTACACCTTC. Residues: CAISAARTDYGYTF.

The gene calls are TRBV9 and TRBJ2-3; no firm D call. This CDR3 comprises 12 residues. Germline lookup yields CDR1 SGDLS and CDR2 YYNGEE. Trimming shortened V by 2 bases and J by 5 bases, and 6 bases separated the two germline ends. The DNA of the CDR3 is TGTGCCAGCAGCGTTCGAGGAGATACGCAGTATTTT. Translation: CASSVRGDTQYF.

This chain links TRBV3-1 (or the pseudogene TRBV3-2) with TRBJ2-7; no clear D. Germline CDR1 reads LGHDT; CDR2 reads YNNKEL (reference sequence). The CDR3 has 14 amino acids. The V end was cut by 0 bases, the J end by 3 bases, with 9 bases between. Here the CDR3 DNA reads TGTGCCAGCAGCCAAGAAGGGAACGACTACGAGCAGTACTTC. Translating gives CASSQEGNDYEQYF.

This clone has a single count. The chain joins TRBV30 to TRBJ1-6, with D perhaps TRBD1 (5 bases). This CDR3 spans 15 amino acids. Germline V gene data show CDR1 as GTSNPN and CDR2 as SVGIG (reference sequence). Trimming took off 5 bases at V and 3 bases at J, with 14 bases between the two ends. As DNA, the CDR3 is TGTGCCTGGGGGACTGGGCAGCACTATAATTCACCCCTCCACTTT. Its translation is CAWGTGQHYNSPLHF.

CDR3 amino acids: CASRTGQGSFWDQYF. CDR3 coding DNA: TGTGCCAGCAGAACCGGACAGGGCAGCTTTTGGGACCAGTACTTC. The chain combines TRBV27 with TRBJ2-5, with 8 bases that match TRBD1. Germline lookup yields CDR1 MNHEY and CDR2 SMNVEV (reference sequence). The V gene end was trimmed by 6 bases and the J gene end by 10 bases; junction bases not matched to a gene: 16. The CDR3 is 15 residues long.

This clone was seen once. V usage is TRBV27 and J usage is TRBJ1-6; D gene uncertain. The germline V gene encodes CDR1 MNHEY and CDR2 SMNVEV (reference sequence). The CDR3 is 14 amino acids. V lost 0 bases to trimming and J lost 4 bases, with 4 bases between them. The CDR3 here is CASSLSGYNSPLHF. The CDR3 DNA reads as TGTGCCAGCAGTTTATCGGGGTATAATTCACCCCTCCACTTT.

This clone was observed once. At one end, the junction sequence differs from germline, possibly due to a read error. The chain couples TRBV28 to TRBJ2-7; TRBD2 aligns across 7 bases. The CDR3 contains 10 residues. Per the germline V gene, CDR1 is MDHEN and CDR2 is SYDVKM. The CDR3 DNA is TGTGCCAGCAGCCATGGGACTACGGAGTTC. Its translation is CASSHGTTEF.

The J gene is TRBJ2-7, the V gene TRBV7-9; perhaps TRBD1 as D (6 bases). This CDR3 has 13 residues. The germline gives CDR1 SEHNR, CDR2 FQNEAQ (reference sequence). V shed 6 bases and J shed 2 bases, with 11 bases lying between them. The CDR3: CASRRTGPYEQYF. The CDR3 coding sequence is TGTGCCAGCAGACGAACAGGGCCCTACGAGCAGTACTTC.

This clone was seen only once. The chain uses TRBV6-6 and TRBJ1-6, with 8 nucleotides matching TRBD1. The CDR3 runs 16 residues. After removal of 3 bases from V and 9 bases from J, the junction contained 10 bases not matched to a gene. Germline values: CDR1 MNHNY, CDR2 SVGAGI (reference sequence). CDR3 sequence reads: CASSYSGQVGASPLHF. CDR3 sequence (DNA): TGTGCCAGCAGTTATTCGGGACAGGTGGGGGCTTCACCCCTCCACTTT.

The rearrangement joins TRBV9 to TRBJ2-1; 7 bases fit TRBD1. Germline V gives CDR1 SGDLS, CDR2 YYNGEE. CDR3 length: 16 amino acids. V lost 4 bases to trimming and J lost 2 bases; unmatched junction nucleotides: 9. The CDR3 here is CASSLQTGLTYNEQFF. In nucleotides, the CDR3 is TGTGCCAGCAGCCTTCAGACAGGGCTGACCTACAATGAGCAGTTCTTC.

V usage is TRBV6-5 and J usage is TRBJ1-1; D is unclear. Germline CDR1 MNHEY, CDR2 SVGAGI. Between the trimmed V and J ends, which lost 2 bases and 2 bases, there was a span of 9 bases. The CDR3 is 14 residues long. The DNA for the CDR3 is TGTGCCAGCAGTTACGAGGGAATCAACACTGAAGCTTTCTTT. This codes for CASSYEGINTEAFF.